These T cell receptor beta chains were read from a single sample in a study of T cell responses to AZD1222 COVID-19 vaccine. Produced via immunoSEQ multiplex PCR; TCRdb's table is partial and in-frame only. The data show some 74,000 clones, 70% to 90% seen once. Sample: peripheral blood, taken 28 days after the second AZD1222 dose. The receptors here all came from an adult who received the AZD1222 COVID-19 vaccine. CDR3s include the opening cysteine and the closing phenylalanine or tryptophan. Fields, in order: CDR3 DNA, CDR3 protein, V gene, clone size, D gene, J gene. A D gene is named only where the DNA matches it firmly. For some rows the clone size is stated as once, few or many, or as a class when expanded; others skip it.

DNA: TGTGCCTGGAGTCAGGGGGTCGGTCGCTATGGCTACACCTTC
CDR3: CAWSQGVGRYGYTF
V: TRBV30
size: NA
D: TRBD1
J: TRBJ1-2

DNA: TGTGCCAGTAGTATAGATATGAGACGTCGGGGGGAAAATTCACCCCTCCACTTT
CDR3: CASSIDMRRRGENSPLHF
V: TRBV19
size: NA
D: NA
J: TRBJ1-6

DNA: TGCAGCGTTGACCGGGGGGGGAACACTGAAGCTTTCTTT
CDR3: CSVDRGGNTEAFF
V: TRBV29-1
size: NA
D: NA
J: TRBJ1-1

DNA: TGCAGCGTGGACCTTAACTATGGCTACACCTTC
CDR3: CSVDLNYGYTF
V: TRBV29-1
size: NA
D: NA
J: TRBJ1-2

DNA: TGTGCCAGCAGTTTAGTCGGTGGCTACACCTTC
CDR3: CASSLVGGYTF
V: TRBV12-3/TRBV12-4
size: NA
D: NA
J: TRBJ1-2

DNA: TGTGCCAGCTCACAGGGGACGAGACAGCCCCAGCATTTT
CDR3: CASSQGTRQPQHF
V: TRBV19
size: NA
D: TRBD1
J: TRBJ1-5

DNA: TGCGCCAGCAGCCAAGACGAGGAACGGACCCTCAGGGAAGCTTTCTTT
CDR3: CASSQDEERTLREAFF
V: TRBV4-1
size: few
D: NA
J: TRBJ1-1

DNA: TGTGCCAGCAGTTCGAACCTCGCCGGCAGCTACAATGAGCAGTTCTTC
CDR3: CASSSNLAGSYNEQFF
V: TRBV27
size: NA
D: NA
J: TRBJ2-1

DNA: TGTGCCAGTACCGCGGGTTGGTCGAGCTCCTATAATTCACCCCTCCACTTT
CDR3: CASTAGWSSSYNSPLHF
V: TRBV19
size: NA
D: NA
J: TRBJ1-6

DNA: TGTGCCAGCAGACCGGGTGGTATGAACACTGAAGCTTTCTTT
CDR3: CASRPGGMNTEAFF
V: TRBV27
size: NA
D: NA
J: TRBJ1-1

DNA: TGCAGCGTTGGGCGCTTACAAGAGACCCAGTACTTC
CDR3: CSVGRLQETQYF
V: TRBV29-1
size: NA
D: NA
J: TRBJ2-5

DNA: TGTGCCAGCAGTGAAGCGCTAACAGCGGGACACCATGGAGCTTTCTTT
CDR3: CASSEALTAGHHGAFF
V: TRBV2
size: NA
D: NA
J: TRBJ1-1

DNA: TGTGCCAGCAGTGTTGAGCTAACCTCCTACAATGAGCAGTTCTTC
CDR3: CASSVELTSYNEQFF
V: TRBV6-4
size: NA
D: NA
J: TRBJ2-1

DNA: TGCAGCGTTGTGCGGCCAGCGGGACTTGGCTACACCTTC
CDR3: CSVVRPAGLGYTF
V: TRBV29-1
size: once
D: NA
J: TRBJ1-2

DNA: TGTGCCAGCAGCCATGCGCCCAATCAGCCCCAGCATTTT
CDR3: CASSHAPNQPQHF
V: TRBV12-3/TRBV12-4
size: once
D: NA
J: TRBJ1-5

DNA: TGTGCCAGCAGCACGCGACAGGGGGGAAATTCACCCCTCCACTTT
CDR3: CASSTRQGGNSPLHF
V: TRBV7-2
size: NA
D: TRBD1
J: TRBJ1-6

DNA: TGTGCCTGGAGTGTAGATGAAGCTTTCTTT
CDR3: CAWSVDEAFF
V: TRBV30
size: NA
D: NA
J: TRBJ1-1

DNA: TGTGCCAGCAGTCCACAGAATAACTATGGCTACACCTTC
CDR3: CASSPQNNYGYTF
V: TRBV27
size: NA
D: NA
J: TRBJ1-2

DNA: TGTGCCAGTGGAAGTCCCGGACTGTCCTCTGGAAACACCATATATTTT
CDR3: CASGSPGLSSGNTIYF
V: TRBV19
size: NA
D: NA
J: TRBJ1-3

DNA: TGTGCCAGCAGCCGCTCAGGGGGGTCAAATCAGCCCCAGCATTTT
CDR3: CASSRSGGSNQPQHF
V: TRBV9
size: NA
D: TRBD1
J: TRBJ1-5

DNA: TGTGCCAGTAGGGACGGGCGTAACACGGGGAACACTGAAGCTTTCTTT
CDR3: CASRDGRNTGNTEAFF
V: TRBV19
size: NA
D: NA
J: TRBJ1-1

DNA: TGTGCCAGCAGCCCCGGCGGCCTCGGGTATGGCTACACCTTC
CDR3: CASSPGGLGYGYTF
V: TRBV11-2
size: once
D: NA
J: TRBJ1-2

DNA: TGCAGCGTCGCCAGGGACTACGAGCAGTACTTC
CDR3: CSVARDYEQYF
V: TRBV29-1
size: once
D: NA
J: TRBJ2-7

DNA: TGTGCTAGCAGCTTATTCCCGGTTTCCTACAATGAGCAGTTCTTC
CDR3: CASSLFPVSYNEQFF
V: TRBV7-7
size: NA
D: NA
J: TRBJ2-1

DNA: TGTGCCAGCAACGGGGTGGGGGCTGAGCAGCCCCAGCATTTT
CDR3: CASNGVGAEQPQHF
V: TRBV2
size: NA
D: NA
J: TRBJ1-5